This T cell receptor beta chain derives from a study of blood T cell repertoires in COVID-19. Study processing details: Researchers report that nucleated cell counts were estimated from reference gene primer amplification. The table came from immunoSEQ multiplex PCR; TCRdb's copy has only in-frame clones and leaves some out. From that table come the V and J calls and clone size; the DNA was used to work out D and trimming. This table holds over 55,000 clones, roughly nine tenths found once. Germline V lookup: CDR1 MNHEY, CDR2 SVGEGT. CDR3 length: 15 amino acids. V was pared by 4 bases and J by 9 bases, with 7 bases of the junction left unmatched.

The receptor comes from a woman of 80 years or more with acute or convalescent COVID-19. Sequencing input: peripheral blood. The chain recombines TRBV6-2 or TRBV6-3 with TRBJ2-1; the match to TRBD2 covers 12 bases. As DNA, the CDR3 is TGTGCCAGCAGTTGGCTAGCGGGAGGGCGGGGTGAGCAGTTCTTC. Translation: CASSWLAGGRGEQFF.